A selection of T cell receptor beta chains follows, all from one sample in a study of shared clonotypes between healthy human individuals. Sequenced by immunoSEQ multiplex PCR; TCRdb stores in-frame clones only, minus some. The sample yields fewer than 1.6 million clones, less than 99% seen once. The sequenced sample was naive CD4+ T cells sorted from blood. The receptors were gathered from a man aged 25-40 years in good health. Each CDR3 is given with its conserved first and last residue. Fields, in order: J gene, D gene, V gene, clone size, CDR3 DNA, CDR3 protein. A D gene is named only where the DNA matches it firmly. Part of the rows lack a size; the others show once, few, many or a class for expanded clones.

TRBJ2-5,-,TRBV18,once,TGTGCCAGCTCGGGGACCGCGGGAGAGACCCAGTACTTC,CASSGTAGETQYF
TRBJ2-5,-,TRBV6-5,-,TGTGCCAGCAGTTACTCGAGCGGAGGGTCGATGGCCCAGTACTTC,CASSYSSGGSMAQYF
TRBJ2-7,-,TRBV2,-,TGTGCCAGCAGTGAGGAGAGCTTCTACGAGCAGTACTTC,CASSEESFYEQYF
TRBJ2-3,-,TRBV5-1,-,TGCGCCAGCAGCTTGGCCAGGGTAGATACGCAGTATTTT,CASSLARVDTQYF
TRBJ2-1,-,TRBV7-9,-,TGTGCCAGCAGCTTTACTAGCCCGAGCTCCTACAATGAGCAGTTCTTC,CASSFTSPSSYNEQFF
TRBJ2-7,-,TRBV5-5,-,TGTGCCAGCAGCCCCCGGGACACAGCCTACGAGCAGTACTTC,CASSPRDTAYEQYF
TRBJ2-1,-,TRBV5-4,-,TGTGCCAGCAGCTTGGACTTAGCGCCCAATTCCTACAATGAGCAGTTCTTC,CASSLDLAPNSYNEQFF
TRBJ2-1,TRBD2,TRBV4-1,-,TGCGCCAGCAGCTACGGACTAGCGGGTTACAATGAGCAGTTCTTC,CASSYGLAGYNEQFF
TRBJ2-2,-,TRBV19,-,TGTGCCAGTAGTTCTCAAACGGTGACCGGGGAGCTGTTTTTT,CASSSQTVTGELFF
TRBJ1-1,-,TRBV6-5,-,TGTGCCAGCAGTTACGTAAATTACAGAAAGGACACTGAAGCTTTCTTT,CASSYVNYRKDTEAFF
TRBJ2-1,TRBD1,TRBV9,-,TGTGCCAGCAGCAAGCGCCCGGGACAGTCGGTAGTCTCTGAGCAGTTCTTC,CASSKRPGQSVVSEQFF
TRBJ2-5,TRBD2,TRBV18,-,TGTGCCAGCTCACGGCGGGAGGGTGAGACCCAGTACTTC,CASSRREGETQYF
TRBJ2-5,TRBD1,TRBV5-4,-,TGTGCCAGCAGCCAACAGGGGGCACAGGAGACCCAGTACTTC,CASSQQGAQETQYF
TRBJ1-5,-,TRBV9,-,TGTGCCAGCAGCGTAGGAGCAGGCAACCAGCCCCAGCATTTT,CASSVGAGNQPQHF
TRBJ1-2,-,TRBV10-3,-,TGTGCCATCAAAGACGGGGGAAGACGGTATGGCTACACCTTC,CAIKDGGRRYGYTF
TRBJ2-7,TRBD2,TRBV7-9,-,TGTGCCAGCAGCACTCTAAAGCGGGAGAATCCCTACGAGCAGTACTTC,CASSTLKRENPYEQYF
TRBJ1-5,-,TRBV18,-,TGTGCCAGCTCACCGCCCGGGGGGAATCAGCCCCAGCATTTT,CASSPPGGNQPQHF
TRBJ1-2,-,TRBV21-1,-,TGTGCCAGCAGCAAAGAGCCTAGACGGTCCAACTATGGCTACACCTTC,CASSKEPRRSNYGYTF
TRBJ1-3,-,TRBV5-6,once,TGTGCCAGCCTCGAGGACCGCTCAAGGAACACCATATATTTT,CASLEDRSRNTIYF
TRBJ2-5,-,TRBV19,-,TGTGCCAGTAGTATGTTGGACAGCGAGACCCAGTACTTC,CASSMLDSETQYF
TRBJ2-7,-,TRBV5-1,-,TGCGCCAGCAGCGTAGACAGCCCCTACGAGCAGTACTTC,CASSVDSPYEQYF
TRBJ2-2,TRBD1,TRBV27,-,TGTGCCAGCAGTACGGGGACAGGAGACCGTCCGAACACCGGGGAGCTGTTTTTT,CASSTGTGDRPNTGELFF
TRBJ2-1,-,TRBV4-3,-,TGCGCCAGCAGCCAAGGTAGTGGTGAGCAGTTCTTC,CASSQGSGEQFF
TRBJ2-7,TRBD2,TRBV19,-,TGTGCCAGTAGCAACCTAGCGGGAAACTACGAGCAGTACTTC,CASSNLAGNYEQYF
TRBJ2-5,TRBD1,TRBV7-9,-,TGTGCCAGCAACCCGGGGACAGGGGGGAGAGAGACCCAGTACTTC,CASNPGTGGRETQYF
TRBJ2-1,TRBD1,TRBV18,-,TGTGCCAGCTCCCAAAACCCGGGACAGAGGAGTAATGAGCAGTTCTTC,CASSQNPGQRSNEQFF
TRBJ2-5,TRBD1,TRBV5-4,-,TGTGCCAGCAGCCATACCAGGGGGCGTGAAGAGACCCAGTACTTC,CASSHTRGREETQYF
TRBJ2-3,TRBD2,TRBV10-1,-,TGCGCCAGCAGTGGTCTAGCGGGAGATACGCAGTATTTT,CASSGLAGDTQYF
TRBJ1-6,-,TRBV11-2,-,TGTGCCAGCAGCTTATCCATAACCGGGGGAGGGGTTTGGTCACCCCTCCACTTT,CASSLSITGGGVWSPLHF
TRBJ1-5,-,TRBV5-8,-,TGTGCCAGCAGCCCGGAGGGCACCAGCAATCAGCCCCAGCATTTT,CASSPEGTSNQPQHF
TRBJ1-1,TRBD1,TRBV7-3,-,TGTGCCAGCAGCCTGACAGGGGCGGACACTGAAGCTTTCTTT,CASSLTGADTEAFF
TRBJ2-3,-,TRBV27,-,TGTGCCAGCAGTTTACAAGGGGTTACGCAGTATTTT,CASSLQGVTQYF
TRBJ1-2,-,TRBV6-5,-,TGTGCCAGCAGTTACTCCGGGCTCGCTGGCTACACCTTC,CASSYSGLAGYTF
TRBJ1-2,-,TRBV7-2,-,TGTGCCAGCAGCATCCGGCGACCGCAGAACTATGGCTACACCTTC,CASSIRRPQNYGYTF